A single sample gave rise to the 28 T cell receptor beta chains below, sequenced in a study of control samples from healthy donors and cancer patients. Libraries were prepared by immunoSEQ multiplex PCR; TCRdb keeps only in-frame clonotypes and omits some of them. In the table there are 200,000 or so clones, roughly nine tenths of which are singletons. Sequencing was done on a sample of blood. The source is a man aged 25-40 years in good health.

This clone has only a few counts. The rearrangement joins TRBV9 to TRBJ2-1, with 7 bases that match TRBD2. Germline trimming cut 4 bases from V and 6 bases from J; bases unmatched to any gene: 13. Germline CDR1 and CDR2: SGDLS and YYNGEE. CDR3 length: 16 residues. CDR3 residues: CASSSPKSGAFNEQFF. CDR3 sequence (DNA): TGTGCCAGCAGCTCCCCAAAAAGCGGGGCTTTCAATGAGCAGTTCTTC.

This clone was seen a handful of times. As DNA, the CDR3 is TGTGCTAGTGGTTTGGTCCCTGGGAACAGGTATAACAATCAGCCCCAGCATTTT. The encoded protein is CASGLVPGNRYNNQPQHF. The chain has TRBV12-5 and TRBJ1-5; D is possibly TRBD1 (5 bases). This CDR3 comprises 18 residues. Trimming left V 0 bases short and J 3 bases short, with 18 bases between. Germline V CDR1 and CDR2: LGHNT, FRNRAP. The variable domain in full, with the rest retrieved from reference TRBV12-5 and TRBJ1-5, is DARVTQTPRHKVTEMGQEVTMRCQPILGHNTVFWYRQTMMQGLELLAYFRNRAPLDDSGMPKDRFSAEMPDATLATLKIQPSEPRDSAVYFCASGLVPGNRYNNQPQHFGDGTRLSIL.

CDR3 bases: TGCGCCAGCAGCTTCGGCGAAGAGACAGATACGCAGTATTTT. This sequence encodes CASSFGEETDTQYF. The chain employs TRBV5-1 and TRBJ2-3; D remains unclear. The CDR3 loop spans 14 amino acids. The germline V gene encodes CDR1 SGHRS and CDR2 YFSETQ. Trimming left V 2 bases short and J 3 bases short, with 10 bases between.

As concerns this clone: One end of the junction varies from germline; a read error may be responsible. At the DNA level, this CDR3 is encoded by other sequences in the same sample as well. The genes are TRBV4-2 and TRBJ2-2; 10 nucleotides match TRBD2. In germline, CDR1 is LGHNA, CDR2 YNFKEQ. The CDR3 is 18 residues long. This chain's CDR3 is CASSQESGSSGGSGELFF. In DNA form, the CDR3 reads TGTGCCAGCAGTCAAGAGAGCGGGTCTAGCGGGGGCTCCGGGGAGCTGTTTTTT.

The table lists this clone with a count of one. V usage is TRBV10-3 and J usage is TRBJ1-1, with D possibly TRBD1 on 5 matching bases. The germline V gene encodes CDR1 ENHRY and CDR2 SYGVKD. V was trimmed by 7 bases and J by 3 bases, leaving 15 bases between them. This CDR3 spans 14 amino acids. The CDR3 loop is CAIKGAPLDTEAFF. CDR3 coding DNA: TGTGCCATCAAAGGGGCGCCCCTGGACACTGAAGCTTTCTTT.

The chain links TRBV20-1 to TRBJ2-3; TRBD2 agrees at 8 bases. CDR1 DFQATT and CDR2 SNEGSKA come from the germline V gene (reference sequence). V was clipped by 3 bases and J by 6 bases; unmatched bases: 8. The CDR3 sequence is 14 residues long. In DNA, the CDR3 is TGCAGTGCTAGTTTCGCGGGGGGTGTCGATACGCAGTATTTT. Translation gives CSASFAGGVDTQYF.

V gene TRBV12-3 or TRBV12-4 combines with J gene TRBJ2-7; TRBD2 might be the D (6 bases). The CDR3 covers 13 residues. V lost 4 bases to trimming and J lost 2 bases, with 9 bases between them. CDR3 nucleotides: TGTGCCAGCAGTTACGGGGGAGCCTACGAGCAGTACTTC. Its protein product is CASSYGGAYEQYF.

The V and J genes are TRBV18 and TRBJ1-6, with unresolved D. The CDR3 sequence is 13 residues long. The germline gives CDR1 KGHSH, CDR2 LQKENI. V lost 2 bases, J lost 8 bases, and 7 bases lay in between. CDR3 coding DNA: TGTGCCAGCTCACCAGAACAGTATTCACCCCTCCACTTT. Translated: CASSPEQYSPLHF.

The chain employs TRBV30 and TRBJ1-1; D might be TRBD1 (6 bases). The CDR3 runs to 11 residues. Germline CDR1 reads GTSNPN; CDR2 reads SVGIG (reference sequence). CDR3 sequence: CLGHRDTEAFF. Written as DNA, the CDR3 is TGTTTAGGGCACAGGGACACTGAAGCTTTCTTT.

The J gene is TRBJ1-2, the V gene TRBV30, with a tentative D call TRBD1 (5 bases). Germline CDR1 is GTSNPN and CDR2 is SVGIG (reference sequence). The CDR3 length is 14 residues. V was shortened by 0 bases and J by 8 bases, with 16 bases between the two germline ends. CDR3 DNA: TGTGCCTGGAGTGTACAGGCGGCTGGGGGGGGCTACACCTTC. Protein sequence: CAWSVQAAGGGYTF.

CDR3 residues: CAWRTQGRANEKLFF. The CDR3 coding sequence is TGTGCCTGGAGGACCCAGGGGAGGGCTAATGAAAAACTGTTTTTT. The genes are TRBV30 and TRBJ1-4, with D maybe TRBD1 (6 bases). V lost 3 bases and J 3 bases, leaving 14 bases between the germline ends. Looked up from germline, CDR1 is GTSNPN and CDR2 is SVGIG (reference sequence). This CDR3 region has 15 residues.

The CDR3 spells CASSVVGKVNTEAFF. CDR3 bases: TGTGCCAGCAGCGTAGTCGGAAAGGTTAACACTGAAGCTTTCTTT. The chain links TRBV9 to TRBJ1-1; no definite D call. The CDR3 runs to 15 residues. Trimming pared 0 bases from V and 2 bases from J, leaving 11 bases between. Germline V gene sequence: CDR1 SGDLS, CDR2 YYNGEE.

The chain combines TRBV20-1 with TRBJ2-7; D gene unclear. This CDR3 has 11 residues. Trimming took off 1 base at V and 2 bases at J, with 3 bases between the two ends. Germline CDR1 DFQATT, CDR2 SNEGSKA (reference sequence). The CDR3 is CSARAAYEQYF. The CDR3 DNA reads TGCAGTGCTAGAGCAGCCTACGAGCAGTACTTC.

This clone was detected ten times or more. This chain connects TRBV10-1 to TRBJ1-1; D gene ambiguous. The CDR3 has 13 residues. Looked up from germline, CDR1 is WNHNN and CDR2 is SYGVQD (reference sequence). Trimming stripped 6 bases from V and 0 bases from J, with 8 bases between. The CDR3 sequence: CASRRGMNTEAFF. The CDR3 DNA reads as TGCGCCAGCAGGCGGGGAATGAACACTGAAGCTTTCTTT.

This chain connects TRBV14 to TRBJ1-2, with D unclear. V was pared by 0 bases and J by 7 bases, with 9 bases between. The germline gives CDR1 SGHDN, CDR2 FVKESK. This CDR3 has 13 amino acids. The chain's CDR3 is CASSQDLGFGYTF. CDR3 nucleotide sequence: TGTGCCAGCAGCCAAGACTTGGGGTTTGGCTACACCTTC.

J is TRBJ2-4 and V is TRBV9, with 7 bases lining up with TRBD1. With 4 bases clipped from V and 0 bases from J, the junction kept 7 bases outside the gene matches. Germline V gene lookup returns CDR1 SGDLS and CDR2 YYNGEE. The CDR3 loop spans 16 amino acids. The CDR3: CASSPPTGLAKNIQYF. The CDR3 nucleotides read TGTGCCAGCAGCCCCCCGACAGGGTTAGCCAAAAACATTCAGTACTTC.

The V gene is TRBV5-1, the J gene TRBJ2-7; the match to TRBD2 covers 10 bases. CDR3 length: 16 residues. The germline V gene has CDR1 SGHRS and CDR2 YFSETQ. V lost 4 bases, J lost 0 bases, and 7 bases stayed unmatched. The CDR3 DNA follows: TGCGCCAGCAGCAAATACGGGACTAGCGACTCCTACGAGCAGTACTTC. Its translation is CASSKYGTSDSYEQYF.

Regarding this clone: This sample also contains other DNA sequences that code for the same CDR3. This chain uses TRBV19 with TRBJ2-3; unclear D gene. CDR1 and CDR2 from the germline V gene are LNHDA and SQIVND (reference sequence). The CDR3 covers 13 residues. V gave up 3 bases and J gave up 4 bases, with 8 bases separating them. This CDR3 is CASSIGLADTQYF. The CDR3 DNA reads TGTGCCAGTAGTATCGGCCTGGCAGATACGCAGTATTTT.

In its sample, this clone was seen once. CDR3 in DNA: TGTGCCAGCAGCCGGACAGTATTCTCCTACGAGCAGTACTTC. Amino acid sequence: CASSRTVFSYEQYF. V is TRBV14 and J is TRBJ2-7, with D tentatively TRBD1 (6 bases). The V gene lost 4 bases and the J gene lost 0 bases, with 10 bases spanning the gap. Germline-derived CDR1 and CDR2 are SGHDN and FVKESK. The CDR3 has 14 residues.

This clone appeared a single time. The V call is TRBV5-1, the J call TRBJ2-7; 11 nucleotides align to TRBD2. V lost 4 bases to trimming and J lost 0 bases; unmatched junction nucleotides: 3. Germline lookup yields CDR1 SGHRS and CDR2 YFSETQ. The CDR3 has 15 amino acids. The CDR3 DNA reads as TGCGCCAGCAGCCGTAGCGGGGGGGCCTCCTACGAGCAGTACTTC. Amino acids: CASSRSGGASYEQYF.

V and J are TRBV6-1 and TRBJ1-4; D call uncertain. Trimming took 1 base from V and 0 from J, leaving 12 bases between them. The CDR3 loop spans 17 amino acids. Germline CDR1 is MNHNS and CDR2 is SASEGT. The CDR3 bases are TGTGCCAGCAGTGAAGACAGTGTCGTTGCAACTAATGAAAAACTGTTTTTT. Residues: CASSEDSVVATNEKLFF.

CDR3 bases: TGTGCCAGCAGCCCCCCGGTCGCCTATGGCTACACCTTC. Translating gives CASSPPVAYGYTF. The chain is built from TRBV11-2 and TRBJ1-2, with unresolved D. Germline assignment: CDR1 SGHAT and CDR2 FQNNGV. CDR3 size: 13 residues. V dropped 5 bases and J dropped 4 bases, with 11 bases sitting between them.

With regard to this clone: One end of the junction varies from germline; a read error may be responsible. The rearrangement links TRBV30 to TRBJ1-1; D uncertain. Germline V lookup: CDR1 GTSNPN, CDR2 SVGIG (reference sequence). The CDR3 runs 13 residues. The chain's CDR3 is CAWSVGGNAEAFF. The DNA of the CDR3 is TGTGCCTGGAGTGTAGGAGGGAACGCTGAAGCTTTCTTT. Variable domain in full (rest from reference TRBV30 and TRBJ1-1): SQTIHQWPATLVQPVGSPLSLECTVEGTSNPNLYWYRQAAGRGLQLLFYSVGIGQISSEVPQNLSASRPQDRQFILSSKKLLLSDSGFYLCAWSVGGNAEAFFGQGTRLTVV.

This clone appeared once. The chain combines TRBV6-5 with TRBJ1-2; D possibly corresponds to TRBD1 (5 bases). Germline V gene sequence: CDR1 MNHEY, CDR2 SVGAGI. V shed 1 base and J shed 7 bases, with 13 bases lying between them. The CDR3 contains 14 residues. The chain's CDR3 is CASSYLRGRSGYTF. CDR3 sequence (DNA): TGTGCCAGCAGTTACTTGAGGGGCCGGAGTGGCTACACCTTC.

The chain uses TRBV6-2 or TRBV6-3 and TRBJ1-1, with TRBD1 as a possible D gene (5 bases). There are 14 residues in the CDR3. CDR1 is MNHEY and CDR2 is SVGEGT in the germline V gene. V shed 6 bases and J shed 0 bases, with 11 bases lying between them. CDR3 loop: CASSPGKLNTEAFF. The CDR3 DNA reads TGTGCCAGCAGCCCAGGGAAACTGAACACTGAAGCTTTCTTT.

V gene TRBV12-5 combines with J gene TRBJ2-3; possible D gene TRBD1, 5 bases. In germline, CDR1 is LGHNT, CDR2 FRNRAP. Trimming stripped 1 base from V and 1 base from J, with 12 bases between. The CDR3 sequence is 16 residues long. CDR3: CASGLARVGGTDTQYF. In DNA, the CDR3 is TGTGCTAGTGGTTTGGCCAGGGTAGGGGGCACAGATACGCAGTATTTT.

The chain joins TRBV25-1 to TRBJ1-5, with D unresolved. The germline V gene has CDR1 MGHDK and CDR2 SYGVNS. Trimming removed 4 bases at V and 0 bases at J, with 7 bases between. The CDR3 spans 14 residues. DNA of the CDR3: TGTGCCAGCAGTGTACCGGATAGCAATCAGCCCCAGCATTTT. Protein sequence: CASSVPDSNQPQHF. The full variable domain, rest sourced from reference TRBV25-1 and TRBJ1-5, is EADIYQTPRYLVIGTGKKITLECSQTMGHDKMYWYQQDPGMELHLIHYSYGVNSTEKGDLSSESTVSRIRTEHFPLTLESARPSHTSQYLCASSVPDSNQPQHFGDGTRLSIL.

The chain carries TRBV11-2 and TRBJ2-3, with a possible D match to TRBD2 (5 bases). V was clipped by 5 bases and J by 2 bases, with 11 bases between them. This CDR3 has 14 residues. The germline CDR1 and CDR2 sequences are SGHAT and FQNNGV. The CDR3 reads CASSLRGATDTQYF. The CDR3 nucleotides read TGTGCCAGCAGCCTCCGGGGAGCCACAGATACGCAGTATTTT.